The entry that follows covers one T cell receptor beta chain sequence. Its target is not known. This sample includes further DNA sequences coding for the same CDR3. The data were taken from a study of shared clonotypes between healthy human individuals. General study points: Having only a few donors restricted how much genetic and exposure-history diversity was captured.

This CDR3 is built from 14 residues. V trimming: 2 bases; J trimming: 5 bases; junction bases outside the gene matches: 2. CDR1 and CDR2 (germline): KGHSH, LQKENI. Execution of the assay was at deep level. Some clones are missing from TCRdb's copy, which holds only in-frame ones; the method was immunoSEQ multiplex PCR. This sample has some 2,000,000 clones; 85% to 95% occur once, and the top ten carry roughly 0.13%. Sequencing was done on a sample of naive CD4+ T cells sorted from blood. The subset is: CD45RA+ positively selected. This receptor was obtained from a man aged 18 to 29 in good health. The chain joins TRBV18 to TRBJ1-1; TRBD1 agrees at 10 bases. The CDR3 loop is CASSPDRGRTEAFF. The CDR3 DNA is TGTGCCAGCTCACCAGACAGGGGGCGAACTGAAGCTTTCTTT.